Listed below are T cell receptor beta chains from one sample, sequenced in a study of graft-versus-host responses after intestinal transplantation. The protocol was immunoSEQ multiplex PCR, while the TCRdb copy is restricted to in-frame clones and leaves out a portion. Of over 75,000 clones listed, around 90% are singletons. Antigens for these TCRs are unknown. Sequencing used unstimulated CD8+ T cells sorted from spleen or lymph node cells, obtained before transplant. The receptors stem from a human donor who was the organ donor for an intestinal transplant. Both conserved end residues are part of each CDR3. The order of the fields is J gene, clone size, D gene, V gene, CDR3 protein, CDR3 DNA. A D gene is named only where the DNA matches it firmly. Only part of the rows carry a size: once, few, many, or a class if the clone is expanded.

TRBJ1-1	NA	NA	TRBV7-9	CASSSVGLPNEAFF	TGTGCCAGCAGCTCCGTGGGGCTGCCTAATGAAGCTTTCTTT
TRBJ2-7	NA	TRBD1	TRBV2	CASGWTGSINEQYF	TGTGCCAGCGGATGGACAGGGTCGATCAACGAGCAGTACTTC
TRBJ1-4	NA	TRBD1	TRBV30	CAWSLGQGSNEKLFF	TGTGCCTGGAGTCTCGGACAGGGGAGTAATGAAAAACTGTTTTTT
TRBJ2-2	NA	TRBD2	TRBV7-8	CASSGRGLAGVENTGELFF	TGTGCCAGCAGCGGACGGGGACTAGCGGGAGTAGAGAACACCGGGGAGCTGTTTTTT
TRBJ2-7	NA	NA	TRBV19	CASSNGAGQYF	TGTGCCAGTAGTAACGGCGCGGGGCAGTACTTC
TRBJ2-7	NA	NA	TRBV11-3	CASSLGGFGSYEQYF	TGTGCCAGCAGCTTAGGAGGGTTTGGCTCCTACGAGCAGTACTTC
TRBJ2-7	NA	TRBD1	TRBV13	CASNSGQGRYEQYF	TGTGCCAGCAACTCGGGACAGGGGCGCTACGAGCAGTACTTC
TRBJ1-4	once	NA	TRBV10-2	CASSLDNEKLFF	TGCGCCAGCAGTCTAGACAATGAAAAACTGTTTTTT
TRBJ2-1	NA	TRBD1	TRBV14	CASSQELRAEGADEQFF	TGTGCCAGCAGCCAAGAACTCCGGGCCGAGGGGGCAGATGAGCAGTTCTTC
TRBJ2-7	NA	NA	TRBV28	CASSFIDRRALYEQYF	TGTGCCAGCAGTTTCATAGACAGGCGGGCCTTATACGAGCAGTACTTC
TRBJ2-5	NA	NA	TRBV10-1	CALLSEGGNQETQYF	TGCGCCCTTCTTAGCGAGGGAGGAAACCAAGAGACCCAGTACTTC
TRBJ2-3	once	TRBD2	TRBV5-1	CASSLLGGTDTQYF	TGCGCCAGCAGCTTGTTGGGGGGGACAGATACGCAGTATTTT
TRBJ1-3	few	TRBD1	TRBV5-3	CARGHDRGVESRGNTIYF	TGTGCCAGAGGTCACGACAGGGGCGTTGAATCTCGTGGAAACACCATATATTTT
TRBJ2-1	NA	NA	TRBV19	CASSLLGLSAYNEQFF	TGTGCCAGTAGTCTCCTGGGACTTAGTGCCTACAATGAGCAGTTCTTC
TRBJ2-5	NA	NA	TRBV11-3	CASSPDRSETQYF	TGTGCCAGCAGCCCCGACAGGTCGGAGACCCAGTACTTC
TRBJ2-7	once	NA	TRBV27	CASSLSGAYEQYF	TGTGCCAGCAGTTTGTCCGGGGCCTACGAGCAGTACTTC
TRBJ2-1	NA	TRBD2	TRBV7-8	CASMLRGLEGGPEQFF	TGTGCCAGCATGCTCAGGGGACTAGAAGGAGGTCCTGAGCAGTTCTTC
TRBJ1-4	NA	NA	TRBV5-1	CASTSGEKLFF	TGCGCCAGCACCTCCGGTGAAAAACTGTTTTTT
TRBJ1-3	NA	TRBD1	TRBV28	CASSSQTGGYGNTIYF	TGTGCCAGCAGTTCCCAGACAGGGGGCTATGGAAACACCATATATTTT
TRBJ2-5	NA	NA	TRBV5-6	CASSRGGEETQYF	TGTGCCAGCAGCAGAGGGGGGGAAGAGACCCAGTACTTC
TRBJ1-2	NA	TRBD1	TRBV19	CASSISVDRGQYGYTF	TGTGCCAGTAGTATATCGGTTGACAGGGGACAATATGGCTACACCTTC
TRBJ2-5	NA	TRBD2	TRBV2	CATRSGGVETQYF	TGTGCCACACGGAGCGGGGGGGTAGAGACCCAGTACTTC
TRBJ2-3	NA	NA	TRBV15	CATSSGRAGDTQYF	TGTGCCACCAGCAGCGGCAGGGCAGGAGATACGCAGTATTTT
TRBJ1-5	NA	NA	TRBV6-5	CASSLKEGQPQHF	TGTGCCAGCAGTTTGAAGGAGGGTCAGCCCCAGCATTTT
TRBJ2-2	NA	NA	TRBV7-7	CASNAGTGELFF	TGTGCCAGCAACGCCGGCACCGGGGAGCTGTTTTTT
TRBJ1-1	NA	NA	TRBV10-1	CASSVTQGITEAFF	TGCGCCAGCAGCGTTACACAGGGAATCACTGAAGCTTTCTTT
TRBJ1-2	once	TRBD1	TRBV9	CASSVDGTVYGYTF	TGTGCCAGCAGCGTAGATGGGACAGTCTATGGCTACACCTTC
TRBJ2-1	NA	TRBD2	TRBV27	CASSPTLTSTSGNTRDNEQFF	TGTGCCAGCAGCCCTACCCTGACTTCGACTAGCGGGAATACCCGGGACAATGAGCAGTTCTTC
TRBJ1-1	NA	TRBD1	TRBV4-1	CASSHGQAITEAFF	TGCGCCAGCAGCCACGGACAGGCCATCACTGAAGCTTTCTTT
TRBJ2-7	NA	NA	TRBV15	CATSRVYYLRDNRYEQYF	TGTGCCACCAGCAGAGTCTATTATCTTAGGGACAACCGCTACGAGCAGTACTTC
TRBJ1-5	NA	NA	TRBV13	CASSLRAGRNQPQHF	TGTGCCAGCAGCTTACGCGCAGGGAGGAATCAGCCCCAGCATTTT
TRBJ2-1	NA	TRBD2	TRBV27	CASSLGGSGNEQFF	TGTGCCAGCAGTTTAGGCGGGAGTGGCAATGAGCAGTTCTTC
TRBJ2-1	NA	NA	TRBV7-3	CASSSSSDPEKGEQFF	TGTGCCAGCAGCTCTTCTAGCGACCCGGAAAAGGGTGAGCAGTTCTTC
TRBJ2-5	NA	TRBD2	TRBV25-1	CASNGGGLRQETQYF	TGTGCCAGCAACGGGGGGGGCTTACGGCAAGAGACCCAGTACTTC
TRBJ2-1	NA	TRBD2	TRBV27	CASSLELAGGRENEQFF	TGTGCCAGCAGTTTAGAACTAGCGGGAGGCCGGGAGAATGAGCAGTTCTTC
TRBJ2-1	NA	NA	TRBV5-6	CASSFVEGPNEQFF	TGTGCCAGCAGCTTCGTGGAGGGCCCCAATGAGCAGTTCTTC
TRBJ2-5	NA	NA	TRBV4-1	CASSQVFPSVPYGTQYF	TGCGCCAGCAGCCAAGTTTTTCCTTCGGTCCCATATGGGACCCAGTACTTC
TRBJ2-5	NA	TRBD1	TRBV19	CASSADRAQETQYF	TGTGCCAGTAGTGCTGACAGGGCGCAAGAGACCCAGTACTTC
TRBJ2-3	NA	NA	TRBV27	CASSFGGPDWDTQYF	TGTGCCAGCAGTTTCGGCGGTCCTGATTGGGATACGCAGTATTTT
TRBJ2-7	NA	NA	TRBV7-2	CASSLSPGVIEQYF	TGTGCCAGCAGCTTATCCCCGGGAGTAATCGAGCAGTACTTC
TRBJ1-5	NA	NA	TRBV28	CASSFFRQAGNQPQHF	TGTGCCAGCAGTTTCTTCCGACAGGCGGGCAATCAGCCCCAGCATTTT
TRBJ2-5	NA	TRBD2	TRBV5-6	CASSPISGGAGETQYF	TGTGCCAGCAGCCCTATTAGCGGGGGGGCCGGTGAGACCCAGTACTTC
TRBJ2-7	NA	TRBD1	TRBV2	CASSDVDRVKVYEQYF	TGTGCCAGCAGTGACGTTGACAGGGTGAAAGTGTACGAGCAGTACTTC
TRBJ2-2	once	NA	TRBV9	CASRGQGRTENTGELFF	TGTGCCAGCAGAGGGCAGGGACGGACAGAGAACACCGGGGAGCTGTTTTTT
TRBJ2-1	NA	TRBD2	TRBV2	CASSHPRTSYNEQFF	TGTGCCAGCAGCCATCCCAGGACTAGCTACAATGAGCAGTTCTTC
TRBJ2-1	NA	TRBD2	TRBV9	CASSPGTSGKDEQFF	TGTGCCAGCAGCCCCGGGACTAGCGGGAAAGATGAGCAGTTCTTC
TRBJ1-2	NA	NA	TRBV2	CAIEGRGDYGYTF	TGTGCCATTGAAGGACGGGGGGACTATGGCTACACCTTC
TRBJ2-3	NA	TRBD2	TRBV7-9	CASSLASSGLAETDTQYF	TGTGCCAGCAGCTTAGCGAGCTCAGGACTAGCGGAAACAGATACGCAGTATTTT
TRBJ2-1	NA	NA	TRBV19	CASSRGLTAVPGYNEQFF	TGTGCCAGTAGTAGAGGTCTGACGGCAGTGCCCGGATACAATGAGCAGTTCTTC
TRBJ2-7	few	NA	TRBV10-1	CASSVGSAYEQYF	TGCGCCAGCAGTGTGGGCTCAGCCTACGAGCAGTACTTC
TRBJ2-1	NA	NA	TRBV4-1	CASSQEAGPGLNEQFF	TGCGCCAGCAGCCAAGAGGCCGGTCCAGGGTTAAATGAGCAGTTCTTC
TRBJ1-2	NA	TRBD1	TRBV10-3	CAISWGQPYGYTF	TGTGCCATCAGCTGGGGACAGCCCTATGGCTACACCTTC
TRBJ1-2	NA	NA	TRBV9	CASSARQKNYGYTF	TGCGCCAGCAGCGCCCGACAGAAGAACTATGGCTACACCTTC
TRBJ2-7	once	TRBD1	TRBV2	CASIGTGGMTYEQYF	TGTGCCAGCATTGGGACAGGGGGTATGACCTACGAGCAGTACTTC
TRBJ2-7	NA	TRBD2	TRBV28	CASSLLHLAVDEQYF	TGTGCCAGCAGCCTACTTCACCTAGCGGTCGACGAGCAGTACTTC